The clone carrying this T cell receptor (beta chain) has a single count. Its antigen is as yet unknown. The junction departs from germline at one end; a sequencing error may be responsible. The record originates from a study of tumor-infiltrating lymphocytes in primary liver carcinoma. Study context: Stage T1-T3 N0M0 and a size of about 4.2 to 10 cm characterized the tumors.

The researchers produced TCR beta cDNA from around 500 ng total RNA with a constant-region primer. Libraries of TCR beta came from three nested multiplex PCR rounds with slightly modified ARM-PCR. TRBV1-TRBV30 forward primers paired with a C-beta reverse primer drove the first two PCR rounds, 10 cycles each. From the multiplex PCR reads, TCRdb called clonotypes with MiXCR, one entry per CDR3 protein. The table records 100,000 or so distinct CDR3 sequences, around 84% of them present only once. The CDR3 loop spans 18 amino acids. Germline-derived CDR1 and CDR2 are MNHEY and SVGAGI. Investigators took RNA and DNA out together from roughly 18-30 mg of unsorted bulk tissue. Enrolled patients were chronically infected with HBV and treatment-naive. Study outcomes and limitations: Tumor-adjacent and tumor-blood pairs shared a smaller degree of overlap than tumor region pairs.

The sequence was obtained from a man aged 35 to 55 with primary liver carcinoma and hepatitis B virus infection. This rearrangement joins TRBV6-5 to TRBJ2-2; 7 bases are a match to TRBD1. Sample: liver tumor tissue from sampling region 3. Documented subset: tumor region T3, left-lateral pole. This chain's CDR3 is CASSRRPPTGANTGEPFF. The CDR3 region has the DNA TGTGCCAGCAGTCGTCGCCCCCCAACAGGGGCAAACACCGGGGAGCCGTTTTTT.